This T cell receptor beta chain comes out of a study of cytomegalovirus exposure and HLA in healthy donors. The CDR3 spans 16 residues. The trim removed 4 bases at V and 6 bases at J, leaving 14 bases unmatched. Germline CDR1 reads SEHNR; CDR2 reads FQNEAQ (reference sequence). PCR employed 60 Vbeta and 13 Jbeta primers. Here immunoSEQ multiplex PCR was the method, and the copy in TCRdb shows in-frame clones only, minus some. The sample gives about 21,000 clones, around 77% of which show up once; roughly 6.8% is in the top ten. This receptor was obtained from a man aged 55 to 70 in good health and CMV-seronegative. The chain uses TRBV7-9 and TRBJ2-7; 8 bases map to TRBD2. What was sequenced was PBMCs. This chain's CDR3 is CASSSPPGLDPSEQYF. The CDR3 DNA reads as TGTGCCAGCAGCTCCCCCCCGGGACTAGATCCCTCCGAGCAGTACTTC.